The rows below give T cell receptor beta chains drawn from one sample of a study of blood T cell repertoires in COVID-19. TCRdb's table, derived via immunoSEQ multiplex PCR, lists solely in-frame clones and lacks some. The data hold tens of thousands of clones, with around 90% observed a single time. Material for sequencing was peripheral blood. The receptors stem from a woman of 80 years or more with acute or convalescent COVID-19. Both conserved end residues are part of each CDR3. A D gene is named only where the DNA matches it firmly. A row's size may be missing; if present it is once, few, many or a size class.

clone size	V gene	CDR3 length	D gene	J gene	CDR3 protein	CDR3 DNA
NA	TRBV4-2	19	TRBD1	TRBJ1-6	CASSQDIGQGGSYNSPLHF	TGTGCCAGCAGCCAAGACATCGGACAGGGTGGCTCCTATAATTCACCCCTCCACTTT
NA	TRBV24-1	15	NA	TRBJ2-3	CATSDPSNRADTQYF	TGTGCCACCAGTGACCCTAGCAACAGGGCGGATACGCAGTATTTT
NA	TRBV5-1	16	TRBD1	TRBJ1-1	CASSLTGGEVNTEAFF	TGCGCCAGCAGCTTGACAGGGGGCGAAGTCAACACTGAAGCTTTCTTT
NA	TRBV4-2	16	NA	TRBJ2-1	CASSQASGNSYNEQFF	TGTGCCAGCAGCCAGGCAAGCGGAAATTCCTACAATGAGCAGTTCTTC
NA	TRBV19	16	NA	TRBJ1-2	CASSMSRRFRDYGYTF	TGTGCCAGTAGCATGTCCCGCCGCTTCCGGGACTATGGCTACACCTTC
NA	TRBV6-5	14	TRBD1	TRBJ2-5	CASRTGTGPETQYF	TGTGCCAGCAGGACCGGGACAGGCCCAGAGACCCAGTACTTC
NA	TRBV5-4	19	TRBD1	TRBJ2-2	CASSLGAPRQGARAGELFF	TGTGCCAGCAGCTTGGGGGCACCCCGACAGGGGGCTAGAGCCGGGGAGCTGTTTTTT
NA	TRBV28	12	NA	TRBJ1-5	CASSLLNQPQHF	TGTGCCAGCAGTTTACTGAATCAGCCCCAGCATTTT
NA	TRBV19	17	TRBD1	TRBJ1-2	CASIIRLLGTGGYGYTF	TGTGCCAGTATCATACGTCTGTTGGGGACAGGGGGCTATGGCTACACCTTC
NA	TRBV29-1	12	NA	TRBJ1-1	CSVQRGVTEAFF	TGCAGCGTCCAGCGGGGGGTCACTGAAGCTTTCTTT
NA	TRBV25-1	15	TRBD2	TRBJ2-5	CASTRTSGVKETQYF	TGTGCCAGCACACGGACTAGCGGGGTAAAAGAGACCCAGTACTTC
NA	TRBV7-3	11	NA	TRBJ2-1	CASSLDNEQFF	TGTGCCAGCAGCCTAGACAATGAGCAGTTCTTC
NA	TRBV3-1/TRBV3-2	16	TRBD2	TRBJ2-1	CASSQDRLAGYNEQFF	TGTGCCAGCAGCCAAGATCGACTAGCGGGATACAATGAGCAGTTCTTC
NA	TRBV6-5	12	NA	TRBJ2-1	CASSRGRNEQFF	TGTGCCAGCAGTCGAGGGAGGAATGAGCAGTTCTTC
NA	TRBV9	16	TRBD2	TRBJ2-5	CASSVDNGGVAETQYF	TGTGCCAGCAGCGTAGACAACGGGGGGGTCGCGGAGACCCAGTACTTC
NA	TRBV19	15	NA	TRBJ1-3	CASSTGGEGRNTIYF	TGTGCCAGTAGTACTGGAGGGGAAGGAAGAAACACCATATATTTT
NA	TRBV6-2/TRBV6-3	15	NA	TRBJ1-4	CASSYSWESNEKLFF	TGTGCCAGCAGTTACTCGTGGGAGTCCAATGAAAAACTGTTTTTT
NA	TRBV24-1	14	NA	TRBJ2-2	CATSEPGTTGELFF	TGTGCCACCAGTGAACCCGGGACAACCGGGGAGCTGTTTTTT
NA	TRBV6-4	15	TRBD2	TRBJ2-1	CASSASTSGSNEQFF	TGTGCCAGCAGTGCCAGTACTAGCGGGAGCAATGAGCAGTTCTTC
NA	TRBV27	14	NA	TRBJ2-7	CASSSLRQGGEQYF	TGTGCCAGCAGTTCACTTCGGCAGGGGGGCGAGCAGTACTTC
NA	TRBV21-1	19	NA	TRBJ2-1	CASSKAKKGEPVSYNEQFF	TGTGCCAGCAGCAAAGCAAAAAAGGGAGAGCCCGTCTCCTACAATGAGCAGTTCTTC
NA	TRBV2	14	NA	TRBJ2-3	CASSEAQGADTQYF	TGTGCCAGCAGTGAAGCCCAGGGCGCAGATACGCAGTATTTT
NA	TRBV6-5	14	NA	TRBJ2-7	CASSYSRGSYEQYF	TGTGCCAGCAGTTACTCGCGGGGCTCCTACGAGCAGTACTTC
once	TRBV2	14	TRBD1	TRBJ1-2	CASSSDRATYGYTF	TGTGCCAGCAGTTCCGACAGGGCCACCTATGGCTACACCTTC
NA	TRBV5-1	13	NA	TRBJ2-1	CASSRSWGDEQFF	TGCGCCAGCAGTAGGAGCTGGGGGGATGAGCAGTTCTTC
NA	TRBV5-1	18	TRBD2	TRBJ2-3	CASSLGSSGRLGTDTQYF	TGCGCCAGCAGCTTGGGGTCTAGCGGGAGGCTGGGTACAGATACGCAGTATTTT
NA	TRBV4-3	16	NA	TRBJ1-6	CASSQGFDSRQSPLHF	TGCGCCAGCAGCCAAGGGTTCGACAGCAGGCAATCACCCCTCCACTTT
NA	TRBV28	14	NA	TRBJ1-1	CASRGVPMRTEAFF	TGTGCCAGCAGGGGAGTCCCCATGAGGACTGAAGCTTTCTTT
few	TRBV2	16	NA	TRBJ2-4	CASSREGGGAKNIQYF	TGTGCCAGCAGTCGCGAAGGGGGAGGGGCCAAAAACATTCAGTACTTC
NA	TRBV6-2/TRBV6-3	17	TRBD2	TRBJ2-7	CASSYRTSGRGAYEQYF	TGTGCCAGCAGTTACAGGACTAGCGGGAGAGGCGCCTACGAGCAGTACTTC
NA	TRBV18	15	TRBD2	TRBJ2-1	CASSPRLAGEREQFF	TGTGCCAGCTCACCGAGACTAGCGGGAGAACGTGAGCAGTTCTTC
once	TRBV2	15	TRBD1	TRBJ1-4	CASRTGTATNEKLFF	TGTGCCAGCAGGACCGGGACAGCAACTAATGAAAAACTGTTTTTT
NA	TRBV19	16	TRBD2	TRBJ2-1	CASSSATSGIYNEQFF	TGTGCCAGTAGTAGTGCGACTAGCGGGATCTACAATGAGCAGTTCTTC
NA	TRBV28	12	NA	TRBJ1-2	CASGHLNYGYTF	TGTGCCAGCGGACACCTTAACTATGGCTACACCTTC
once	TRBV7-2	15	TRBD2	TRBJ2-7	CASSSSGGGSYEQYF	TGTGCCAGCAGCTCCTCTGGGGGGGGGTCCTACGAGCAGTACTTC
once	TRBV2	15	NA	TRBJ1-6	CASSGEQGIGSPLHF	TGTGCCAGCAGTGGCGAACAGGGAATTGGATCACCCCTCCACTTT
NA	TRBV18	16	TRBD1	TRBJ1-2	CASSPGTGSRLTGYTF	TGTGCCAGCTCACCCGGGACAGGGAGCCGTTTAACTGGCTACACCTTC
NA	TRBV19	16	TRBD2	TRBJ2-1	CASSVTGTSRYNEQFF	TGTGCCAGTAGTGTAACCGGGACTAGTAGGTACAATGAGCAGTTCTTC
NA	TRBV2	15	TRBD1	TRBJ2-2	CASSPGTANTGELFF	TGTGCCAGCAGTCCCGGGACAGCGAACACCGGGGAGCTGTTTTTT
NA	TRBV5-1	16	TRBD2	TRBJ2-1	CASSRELAGEGYEQFF	TGCGCCAGCAGCAGGGAACTAGCGGGAGAGGGGTATGAGCAGTTCTTC
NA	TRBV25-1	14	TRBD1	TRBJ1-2	CASSAAGRGNGYTF	TGTGCCAGCAGTGCCGCTGGCAGGGGGAATGGCTACACCTTC
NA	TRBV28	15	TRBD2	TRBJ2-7	CASSLSSGPTYEQYF	TGTGCCAGCAGTTTATCTAGCGGGCCTACCTACGAGCAGTACTTC
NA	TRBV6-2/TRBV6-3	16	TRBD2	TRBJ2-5	CASSYSLAGGGETQYF	TGTGCCAGCAGTTACTCTCTGGCGGGGGGGGGAGAGACCCAGTACTTC
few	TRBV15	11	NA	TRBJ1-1	CATRANTEAFF	TGTGCCACCAGGGCCAACACTGAAGCTTTCTTT
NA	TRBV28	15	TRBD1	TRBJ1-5	CASSLKGQGTQPQHF	TGTGCCAGCAGTTTGAAGGGACAGGGGACTCAGCCCCAGCATTTT
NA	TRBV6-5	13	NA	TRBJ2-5	CASTVSFQETQYF	TGTGCCAGCACGGTCTCATTCCAAGAGACCCAGTACTTC
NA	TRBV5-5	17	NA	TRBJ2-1	CASSLGLGGNSYNEQFF	TGTGCCAGCAGCTTGGGATTGGGCGGGAACTCCTACAATGAGCAGTTCTTC
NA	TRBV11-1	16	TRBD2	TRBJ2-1	CASSLDLAGVGNEQFF	TGTGCCAGCAGCTTAGATCTAGCGGGAGTGGGCAATGAGCAGTTCTTC
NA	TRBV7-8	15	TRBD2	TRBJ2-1	CASSSSGSASAEQFF	TGTGCCAGCAGCTCAAGCGGGAGCGCGTCCGCTGAGCAGTTCTTC
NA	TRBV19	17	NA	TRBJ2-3	CASTKFPNRQLADTQYF	TGTGCCAGTACCAAATTCCCCAATCGCCAACTAGCAGATACGCAGTATTTT
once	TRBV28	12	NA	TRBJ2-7	CASSFIQNEQYF	TGTGCCAGCAGTTTCATCCAGAACGAGCAGTACTTC
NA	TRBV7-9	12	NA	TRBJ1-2	CASSPGGGGYTF	TGTGCCAGCAGCCCCGGGGGAGGGGGCTACACCTTC